A selection of T cell receptor beta chains follows, all from one sample in a study of T cells after yellow fever vaccination. TCRdb passed the 5' RACE reads through MiXCR, listing each CDR3 protein once. The repertoire includes 400,000 to 450,000 distinct CDR3 sequences, approximately 18% of them detected once, and 15% to 20% sits in the top ten. The starting material was PBMCs, obtained before the yellow fever booster vaccination. The receptors were sampled from a man aged 18 to 30 who received the YFV17D yellow fever vaccine. The CDR3 runs from the conserved cysteine through the conserved F or W. D genes are given only for firm matches. Clone size appears in some rows only: once, few, many, or a class for an expanded clone.

-	TRBV7-2	TRBD2	TRBJ2-3	TGTGCCAGCAGCTTACGGATGGCGCTAGCGGGGGGCGATACGCAGTATTTT	CASSLRMALAGGDTQYF
few	TRBV5-6	-	TRBJ2-5	TGTGCCAGCAGCTTGGCTAGCCACCAAGAGACCCAGTACTTC	CASSLASHQETQYF
-	TRBV6-6	TRBD1	TRBJ2-5	TGTGCCAGCAGTTACCCCAACGGGGACAGGGTGAAAGAGACCCAGTACTTC	CASSYPNGDRVKETQYF
few	TRBV7-6	-	TRBJ2-5	TGTGCCAGCAGCTTAGAACTGCTTCAGACCCAGTACTTC	CASSLELLQTQYF
-	TRBV4-3	TRBD2	TRBJ2-2	TGCGCCAGCAGCCAAGATGGACTAGCGGGGAACACCGGGGAGCTGTTTTTT	CASSQDGLAGNTGELFF
-	TRBV6-2/TRBV6-3	-	TRBJ2-1	TGTGCCAGCAGTTACTCTCCTTGGGACACTTACTACAATGAGCAGTTCTTC	CASSYSPWDTYYNEQFF
-	TRBV5-4	-	TRBJ1-2	TGTGCCAGCAGCACCGGGGGAGGGCTTCAGGAGGGCTACACCTTC	CASSTGGGLQEGYTF
-	TRBV7-8	-	TRBJ1-1	TGTGCCAGCAGTTTCGACAGTGTGAACACTGAAGCTTTCTTT	CASSFDSVNTEAFF
-	TRBV18	-	TRBJ1-5	TGTGCCAGCTCACCAATGAGCAATCAGCCCCAGCATTTT	CASSPMSNQPQHF
few	TRBV7-2	TRBD1	TRBJ1-6	TGTGCCAGCAGCTTAGTGGGGACAGGGACCATTAATTCACCCCTCCACTTT	CASSLVGTGTINSPLHF
-	TRBV27	-	TRBJ1-2	TGTGCCAGCAGTTCCGGACGGATTTATGGCTACACCTTC	CASSSGRIYGYTF
-	TRBV12-5	TRBD2	TRBJ2-5	TGTGCTAGTGGTTTGTCCTTGGCTAGCGGGAGTCAAGAGACCCAGTACTTC	CASGLSLASGSQETQYF